This T cell receptor beta chain was recovered during a study of cytomegalovirus exposure and HLA in healthy donors. PCR was performed using 60 Vbeta and 13 Jbeta primers. Profiling relied on immunoSEQ multiplex PCR, and the TCRdb table lists in-frame clones only, not all of them. This sample has more than 50,000 clones, with roughly 71% found just once. Overall study findings and caveats: A later analysis linked a missense DCLRE1C variant to TCR beta V- and J-gene trimming.

Germline assignment: CDR1 SGHTA and CDR2 FQGNSA. V was pared by 4 bases and J by 1 base, with 4 bases between. CDR3 size: 12 residues. Of note for this clone: Its specificity is unknown.

The clonotype comes from a man aged 45-65 years in good health and CMV-seropositive. This chain joins TRBV7-2 and TRBJ1-1; D is unclear. The sequencing sample was made of PBMCs. The CDR3 loop reads CASSYGNTEAFF. The CDR3 nucleotides are TGTGCCAGCAGCTACGGGAACACTGAAGCTTTCTTT.